Following are 19 T cell receptor beta chains from one sample sequenced in a study of identical twins. TCRdb re-called the 5' RACE reads with MiXCR, one entry per CDR3 protein. The table has some 900,000 distinct CDR3 sequences, around an eighth seen once. A further study also used this sample, focusing on yellow fever vaccine responses in identical twins.

The sample taken for sequencing was PBMCs. These TCRs come from a woman in her late teens or twenties in good health.

This clonotype showed up just a few times. This sequence joins TRBV5-1 and TRBJ1-1; possible D gene TRBD1, 6 bases. The V gene's germline CDR1 is SGHRS and CDR2 YFSETQ. Trimming stripped 4 bases from V and 1 base from J, with 17 bases between. The CDR3 is made up of 16 amino acids. The CDR3 DNA is TGCGCCAGCAGCCCCCGGGGGGCCAGCACGAACACTGAAGCTTTCTTT. The encoded protein is CASSPRGASTNTEAFF.

This clonotype occurred a few times. The V call is TRBV10-3, the J call TRBJ1-1, with D hard to call. This CDR3 is built from 15 residues. Germline V lookup: CDR1 ENHRY, CDR2 SYGVKD. V dropped 6 bases and J dropped 0 bases, with 14 bases sitting between them. This chain's CDR3 is CAIRVALNLNTEAFF. In DNA, the CDR3 is TGTGCCATCAGGGTGGCTCTAAATTTGAACACTGAAGCTTTCTTT.

The chain employs TRBV27 and TRBJ1-1; maybe TRBD1 (5 bases). Trimming stripped 3 bases from V and 5 bases from J, with 10 bases between. In germline, CDR1 is MNHEY, CDR2 SMNVEV (reference sequence). The CDR3 totals 13 residues. The CDR3 loop reads CASSFWGETEAFF. The CDR3 region has the DNA TGTGCCAGCAGTTTTTGGGGGGAGACTGAAGCTTTCTTT.

This chain connects TRBV12-3 or TRBV12-4 to TRBJ2-3, with 8 positions matching TRBD2. The trim removed 9 bases at V and 4 bases at J, leaving 9 bases unmatched. This CDR3 spans 14 amino acids. CDR3 nucleotides: TGTGCCAGTCTATTCGGGGGGGGACCAGATACGCAGTATTTT. Translated, it gives CASLFGGGPDTQYF.

In its sample, this clonotype was seen a few times. CDR3 in DNA: TGTGCCAGCAGTTTAGCTAGGTATGAGCAGTTCTTC. It yields the protein CASSLARYEQFF. This sequence joins TRBV12-3 or TRBV12-4 and TRBJ2-1; no reliable D call. CDR3 length: 12 amino acids. Trimming took off 0 bases at V and 8 bases at J, with 5 bases between the two ends.

This clonotype was recorded many times. The chain links TRBV9 to TRBJ2-1; 11 nucleotides line up with TRBD2. The CDR3 totals 17 residues. Trimming removed 3 bases from V and 7 bases from J; junction bases left unmatched: 12. Germline CDR1 and CDR2: SGDLS and YYNGEE. The CDR3: CASSAAIAGGPRNEQFF. CDR3 nucleotides: TGTGCCAGCAGCGCCGCAATAGCGGGGGGGCCTCGGAATGAGCAGTTCTTC. Complete variable domain (other parts from reference TRBV9 and TRBJ2-1): DSGVTQTPKHLITATGQRVTLRCSPRSGDLSVYWYQQSLDQGLQFLIQYYNGEERAKGNILERFSAQQFPDLHSELNLSSLELGDSALYFCASSAAIAGGPRNEQFFGPGTRLTVL.

This clonotype has a count of ten or more. The chain recombines TRBV24-1 with TRBJ1-5, with no clear D. The CDR3 is 15 amino acids. The V and J ends lost 4 bases and 0 bases respectively, with 9 bases between them. Germline V gene lookup returns CDR1 KGHDR and CDR2 SFDVKD. CDR3 sequence (DNA): TGTGCCACCAGTGAAGAGGGTAATAGCAATCAGCCCCAGCATTTT. Its translation: CATSEEGNSNQPQHF.

This clonotype was seen only a few times. The chain joins TRBV2 to TRBJ2-2, with D tentatively TRBD1 or TRBD2 (6 bases each). This CDR3 has 12 residues. Germline-derived CDR1 and CDR2 are SNHLY and FYNNEI. With 8 bases removed from V and 4 bases from J, the gap between germline ends came to 8 bases. CDR3 DNA sequence: TGTGCCAGCGAGGGGGGCACCGGGGAGCTGTTTTTT. Its protein is CASEGGTGELFF.

This clonotype has ten or more counts. The chain combines TRBV29-1 with TRBJ1-4; 7 nucleotides match TRBD1. With 4 bases clipped from V and 5 bases from J, the junction kept 10 bases outside the gene matches. Germline assignment: CDR1 SQVTM and CDR2 ANQGSEA. CDR3 size: 15 residues. CDR3 nucleotides: TGCAGCGTTGCCAGACAGGGAGGGGTGAATGAAAAACTGTTTTTT. As protein: CSVARQGGVNEKLFF.

This clonotype turned up a few times. The chain is built from TRBV10-3 and TRBJ1-1; TRBD1 matches at 8 bases. The CDR3 runs 14 residues. V was clipped by 6 bases and J by 5 bases; unmatched bases: 8. The germline CDR1 and CDR2 sequences are ENHRY and SYGVKD. The CDR3 protein is CAIRQATGVTEAFF. As DNA, the CDR3 is TGTGCCATCAGGCAAGCGACAGGGGTAACTGAAGCTTTCTTT.

This clonotype was counted only a few times. The chain is built from TRBV6-1 and TRBJ2-1, with 9 bases fitting TRBD1. Germline V CDR1 and CDR2: MNHNS, SASEGT. J gave up 0 bases and V 6 bases, and 6 bases lay outside the gene matches. The CDR3 totals 16 residues. CDR3 amino acids: CASRTGGLSSYNEQFF. CDR3 DNA sequence: TGTGCCAGCAGAACAGGGGGCCTGAGCTCCTACAATGAGCAGTTCTTC.

In this sample, this clonotype turned up a few times. This chain links TRBV4-1 with TRBJ2-4, with a tentative D call TRBD1 (6 bases). Germline V gene lookup returns CDR1 MGHRA and CDR2 YSYEKL. Trimming stripped 1 base from V and 0 bases from J, with 13 bases between. This CDR3 has 17 residues. The CDR3 is CASSQGLGAVAKNIQYF. In DNA, the CDR3 is TGCGCCAGCAGCCAAGGATTGGGGGCAGTAGCCAAAAACATTCAGTACTTC.

The CDR3, as DNA: TGCAGTGCAACGCATGCCGGGACTAGCGGGAGGTCCCGAAACCTCGATACGCAGTATTTT. It translates to CSATHAGTSGRSRNLDTQYF. The genes are TRBV20-1 and TRBJ2-3, with 15 bases identical to TRBD2. After removal of 6 bases from V and 6 bases from J, the junction contained 22 bases not matched to a gene. This CDR3 region has 20 residues. Looked up from germline, CDR1 is DFQATT and CDR2 is SNEGSKA (reference sequence).

This chain connects TRBV28 to TRBJ2-1, with D unclear. V lost 2 bases, J lost 8 bases, and 7 bases lay in between. This CDR3 comprises 12 residues. CDR1 and CDR2 from the germline V gene are MDHEN and SYDVKM. CDR3 sequence reads: CASSLEWYEQFF. CDR3 nucleotide sequence: TGTGCCAGCAGTTTAGAGTGGTATGAGCAGTTCTTC.

This clonotype was seen many times. This chain links TRBV11-2 with TRBJ2-1; D may be TRBD2 (5 bases). The germline V gene encodes CDR1 SGHAT and CDR2 FQNNGV. This CDR3 region has 15 residues. Trimming left V 7 bases short and J 5 bases short, with 18 bases between. In DNA form, the CDR3 reads TGTGCCAGCACCTCCGGAACTAGTACTAACAATGAGCAGTTCTTC. It translates to CASTSGTSTNNEQFF.

The sample holds a few counts of this clonotype. The rearrangement joins TRBV10-3 to TRBJ2-4, with D possibly being TRBD1 (5 bases). In germline, CDR1 is ENHRY, CDR2 SYGVKD. V was pared by 3 bases and J by 9 bases, with 15 bases between. The CDR3 is 14 amino acids. The CDR3 nucleotides read TGTGCCATCAGTGAAGCAGGGAAGACGAGCATTCAGTACTTC. As protein: CAISEAGKTSIQYF.

This clonotype was counted at least ten times. The chain joins TRBV2 to TRBJ2-2; D remains ambiguous. Trimming removed 3 bases at V and 1 base at J, with 9 bases between. CDR1 and CDR2 (germline): SNHLY, FYNNEI. This CDR3 contains 15 residues. CDR3 amino acids: CASSDWGLNTGELFF. CDR3 nucleotides: TGTGCCAGCAGTGACTGGGGTTTGAACACCGGGGAGCTGTTTTTT.

This clonotype turned up a few times. This sequence joins TRBV11-2 and TRBJ2-5; 8 nucleotides match TRBD2. V shed 5 bases, J shed 5 bases, and the junction held 7 bases outside the gene matches. Germline CDR1 reads SGHAT; CDR2 reads FQNNGV. The CDR3 sequence is 14 residues long. The CDR3 region is CASSKSGRGETQYF. In DNA, the CDR3 is TGTGCCAGCAGCAAGAGCGGGAGAGGCGAGACCCAGTACTTC.

This clonotype was observed a handful of times. The chain combines TRBV20-1 with TRBJ2-7; D gene unclear. V was clipped by 1 base and J by 2 bases, with 18 bases between them. Per germline, CDR1 DFQATT and CDR2 SNEGSKA (reference sequence). This CDR3 has 16 amino acids. DNA of the CDR3: TGCAGTGCTAGAGTTCCCACGATCCCTTTAACCTACGAGCAGTACTTC. This encodes CSARVPTIPLTYEQYF.